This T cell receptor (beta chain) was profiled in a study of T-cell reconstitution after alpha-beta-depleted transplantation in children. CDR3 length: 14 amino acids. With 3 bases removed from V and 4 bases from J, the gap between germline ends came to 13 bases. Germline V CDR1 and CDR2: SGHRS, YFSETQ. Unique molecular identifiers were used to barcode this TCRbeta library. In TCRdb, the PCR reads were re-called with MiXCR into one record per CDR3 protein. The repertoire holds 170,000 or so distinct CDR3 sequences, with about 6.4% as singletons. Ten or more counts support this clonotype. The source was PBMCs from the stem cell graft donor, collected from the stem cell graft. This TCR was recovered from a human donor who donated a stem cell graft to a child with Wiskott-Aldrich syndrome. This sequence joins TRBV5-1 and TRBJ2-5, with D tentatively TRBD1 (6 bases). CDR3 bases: TGCGCCAGCAGCTCGTTGACAGGAGGAGAGACCCAGTACTTC. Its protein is CASSSLTGGETQYF.